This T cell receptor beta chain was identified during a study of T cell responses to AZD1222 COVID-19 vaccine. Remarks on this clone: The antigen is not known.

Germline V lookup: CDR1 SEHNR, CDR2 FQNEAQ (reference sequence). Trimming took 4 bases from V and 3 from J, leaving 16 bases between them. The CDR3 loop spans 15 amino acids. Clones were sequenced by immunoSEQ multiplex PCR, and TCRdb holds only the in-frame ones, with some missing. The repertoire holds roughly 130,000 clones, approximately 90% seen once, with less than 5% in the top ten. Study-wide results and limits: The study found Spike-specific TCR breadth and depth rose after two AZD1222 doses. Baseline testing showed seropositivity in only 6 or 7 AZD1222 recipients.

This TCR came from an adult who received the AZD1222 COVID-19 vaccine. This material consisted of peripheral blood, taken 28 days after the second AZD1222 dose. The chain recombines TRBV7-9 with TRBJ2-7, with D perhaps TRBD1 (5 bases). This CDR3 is CASSSGSFVLYEQYF. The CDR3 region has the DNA TGTGCCAGCAGCTCAGGGTCGTTTGTACTCTACGAGCAGTACTTC.